This T cell receptor beta chain was identified in a study of T-cell memory formation after mild COVID-19. The study's findings and limits: Largely, contracting CD4+ clones fell within CM and EM, and contracting CD8+ clones within EMRA. There were some responding clones in pre-infection memory, which suggested that cross-reactive memory had joined. Clones that contracted from day 15 to 85 were balanced CD4/CD8, while later expanders leaned CD4+.

TCR alpha and TCR beta cDNA libraries carrying sample barcodes and UMIs came from 5'RACE with constant-segment primers. TCRdb reprocessed the 5' RACE reads with MiXCR, giving one entry per CDR3 protein. The sample records roughly 170,000 distinct CDR3 sequences, about a fifth being singletons. This clonotype was seen ten or more times. Its antigen is unidentified. This TCR came from a man aged 18 to 30 who had mild COVID-19 (a few samples of this study predate the infection). Cell type and time point are not known. The sample taken for sequencing was PBMCs or a T cell subset sorted from them (not recorded which).

Here the CDR3 reads CASSLHHAYEQYF. CDR3 nucleotide sequence: TGTGCCAGCAGTTTGCACCATGCCTACGAGCAGTACTTC. V is TRBV12-3 or TRBV12-4 and J is TRBJ2-7; the D is unclear. The germline V and J ends were trimmed by 3 bases and 2 bases, with 8 bases remaining between them. The CDR3 is 13 amino acids.